This T cell receptor (beta chain) appears in the sequencing data of a study of cytomegalovirus exposure and HLA in healthy donors. The CDR3 has 16 residues. Trimming left V 5 bases short and J 5 bases short, with 21 bases between. Germline-derived CDR1 and CDR2 are SGHNT and YENEEA. The PCR employed 60 Vbeta primers together with 13 Jbeta primers. Clones were sequenced by immunoSEQ multiplex PCR, and TCRdb holds only the in-frame ones, with some missing. The sample holds 150,000 to 160,000 clones, over 60% seen once. This chain joins TRBV11-3 and TRBJ2-5; possibly TRBD1 for D (5 bases). This sequence was found in a middle-aged woman in good health and CMV-seronegative. Sequencing was carried out using PBMCs. The CDR3 protein is CASSPRGQGMGETQYF. The CDR3 nucleotides are TGTGCCAGCAGCCCCCGAGGTCAGGGAATGGGGGAGACCCAGTACTTC.